The next 11 T cell receptor beta chains were all read from a single sample in a study of T cell responses to AZD1222 COVID-19 vaccine. The assay was immunoSEQ multiplex PCR, and TCRdb's table has in-frame clones only and misses some. The sample contains some 130,000 clones, roughly 90% of which appear only once. Here the sequenced sample was peripheral blood, taken 28 days after the second AZD1222 dose. The receptor source for this set is an adult who received the AZD1222 COVID-19 vaccine.

This sequence joins TRBV15 and TRBJ1-3, with 7 bases aligning to TRBD1. The CDR3 sequence is 14 residues long. The V gene end was trimmed by 0 bases and the J gene end by 8 bases; junction bases not matched to a gene: 4. Germline CDR1 LNHNV, CDR2 YYDKDF (reference sequence). CDR3 in DNA: TGTGCCACCAGCAGAGACAGGGGGAGAGACACCATATATTTT. Its translation is CATSRDRGRDTIYF.

This clone occurred a few times. The chain uses TRBV20-1 and TRBJ1-4; D gene uncertain. Trimming took off 3 bases at V and 8 bases at J, with 19 bases between the two ends. This CDR3 is built from 15 residues. CDR1 is DFQATT and CDR2 is SNEGSKA in the germline V gene (reference sequence). CDR3 in amino acids: CSASPIHSRNEKLFF. CDR3 DNA: TGCAGTGCTAGTCCCATTCACAGTCGGAACGAAAAACTGTTTTTT.

The rearrangement joins TRBV11-3 to TRBJ1-2; 8 nucleotides align to TRBD1. This CDR3 has 15 amino acids. CDR1 and CDR2 from the germline V gene are SGHNT and YENEEA. The V and J ends lost 4 bases and 4 bases, in that order; junction bases with no gene match: 8. The CDR3 protein is CASSSRQGRSYGYTF. Here the CDR3 DNA reads TGTGCCAGCAGCTCGAGACAGGGGAGGAGCTATGGCTACACCTTC.

For the CDR3, the DNA is TGTGCCAGCGGGACTAGCGGGAGGTCCTACGAGCAGTACTTC. It codes for CASGTSGRSYEQYF. The chain couples TRBV2 to TRBJ2-7, with 15 bases that match TRBD2. The CDR3 has 14 amino acids. In germline, CDR1 is SNHLY, CDR2 FYNNEI. Losses at the gene ends were 8 bases for V and 1 base for J; bases not matched to a gene: 0.

J is TRBJ1-5 and V is TRBV28, with D tentatively TRBD1 (5 bases). The germline V and J ends were trimmed by 3 bases and 4 bases, with 16 bases remaining between them. The germline CDR1 and CDR2 sequences are MDHEN and SYDVKM. The length of the CDR3 is 16 residues. The CDR3 coding sequence is TGTGCCAGCAGTTTCCCCGGGACTCAGAAAAATCAGCCCCAGCATTTT. Translated, it gives CASSFPGTQKNQPQHF.

The chain couples TRBV7-3 to TRBJ1-6; D is perhaps TRBD1 (6 bases). The CDR3 has 14 amino acids. V lost 5 bases, J lost 7 bases, and 12 bases lay in between. CDR1 and CDR2 from the germline V gene are SGHTA and FQGTGA. DNA of the CDR3: TGTGCCAGCAGCAAAACAGGGAAGAATTCACCCCTCCACTTT. It yields the protein CASSKTGKNSPLHF.

The chain is built from TRBV6-1 and TRBJ2-7; D not resolved. V was shortened by 3 bases and J by 0 bases, with 6 bases between the two germline ends. This CDR3 comprises 13 residues. Germline lookup yields CDR1 MNHNS and CDR2 SASEGT. The CDR3 nucleotides are TGTGCCAGCAGTGAGGCCAGCTCCTACGAGCAGTACTTC. This gives the protein CASSEASSYEQYF.

The chain recombines TRBV11-3 with TRBJ2-1; 11 bases align to TRBD2. The trim removed 5 bases at V and 4 bases at J, leaving 4 bases unmatched. CDR1 is SGHNT, CDR2 YENEEA, per germline. The CDR3 length is 15 residues. The CDR3 sequence: CASSPGTSGYNEQFF. CDR3 nucleotide sequence: TGTGCCAGCAGCCCCGGGACTAGCGGTTACAATGAGCAGTTCTTC.

The chain links TRBV4-3 to TRBJ2-4, with a possible D match to TRBD1 (5 bases). Germline CDR1 is LGHNA and CDR2 is YSLEER. Trimming stripped 1 base from V and 5 bases from J, with 15 bases between. The CDR3 consists of 16 residues. The CDR3 is CASSQGGVGLQNIQYF. The CDR3 coding sequence is TGCGCCAGCAGCCAAGGCGGCGTGGGGCTACAAAACATTCAGTACTTC.

J is TRBJ1-2 and V is TRBV4-1, with no clear D. Trimming removed 0 bases from V and 5 bases from J, with 4 bases in between. Germline V lookup: CDR1 MGHRA, CDR2 YSYEKL. This CDR3 spans 12 amino acids. CDR3 protein: CASSQEDYGYTF. The CDR3 nucleotides are TGCGCCAGCAGCCAAGAGGATTATGGCTACACCTTC.

The sample holds one count of this clone. The gene calls are TRBV18 and TRBJ2-5; TRBD1 agrees at 11 bases. This CDR3 contains 14 residues. The germline V gene has CDR1 KGHSH and CDR2 LQKENI. V dropped 1 base and J dropped 5; count of bases not matched to a gene: 0. The CDR3 DNA sequence: TGTGCCAGCTCACCACGGGACAGGGGGGAGACCCAGTACTTC. Protein sequence: CASSPRDRGETQYF.